The 16 T cell receptor beta chains presented below share a single source sample, sequenced in a study of blood T cell repertoires in COVID-19 (TCRdb year 2020). Library preparation used the immunoSEQ multiplex PCR assay. Held by TCRdb, this immuneACCESS table contains in-frame sequences only and omits some clones. Under half of the omission traces to an unresolved V gene where checked; the cause of the rest is unknown. The sample data list roughly 340,000 clones, and around 91% of these were observed just once. Jointly, the top ten make up 2.5% to 4% of the sample. The material sequenced was peripheral blood. These receptors were collected from a woman between 18 and 29 years old who had recovered from COVID-19.

The chain recombines TRBV5-8 with TRBJ2-2, with D perhaps matching TRBD1 (5 bases). The CDR3 runs to 13 residues. V was cut by 4 bases and J by 6 bases, with 10 bases left in between. Germline V gives CDR1 SGHTS, CDR2 YDEGEE. The CDR3 nucleotides read TGTGCCAGCAGCCCAGGGTCGTCCGGGGAGCTGTTTTTT. Translation: CASSPGSSGELFF.

V gene TRBV24-1 combines with J gene TRBJ2-1; 9 bases map to TRBD1. V shed 4 bases and J 4 bases; nucleotides not matched to a gene: 13. This CDR3 has 18 amino acids. Germline V gives CDR1 KGHDR, CDR2 SFDVKD. In DNA form, the CDR3 reads TGTGCCACCAGTGACTTATCTTCCGGGACAGGGCATTACAATGAGCAGTTCTTC. This translates into CATSDLSSGTGHYNEQFF.

The chain has TRBV30 and TRBJ1-6; 7 bases fit TRBD1. Germline CDR1 reads GTSNPN; CDR2 reads SVGIG (reference sequence). The CDR3 is 13 amino acids. V dropped 3 bases and J dropped 9; count of bases not matched to a gene: 5. CDR3 sequence (DNA): TGTGCCTGGAGCGACAGGGTACGTTCACCCCTCCACTTT. Its protein is CAWSDRVRSPLHF.

The rearrangement links TRBV9 to TRBJ2-5; 11 nucleotides align to TRBD2. The ends lost 2 bases at V and 5 bases at J; junction bases unmatched: 5. This CDR3 has 15 amino acids. Looked up from germline, CDR1 is SGDLS and CDR2 is YYNGEE. The CDR3 region has the DNA TGTGCCAGCAGCGTGACTAGCGGGATTGGGGAGACCCAGTACTTC. Its protein is CASSVTSGIGETQYF.

The chain employs TRBV5-1 and TRBJ1-6; the match to TRBD1 covers 9 bases. Trimming removed 1 base from V and 2 bases from J; junction bases left unmatched: 1. CDR3 length: 16 residues. Germline V CDR1 and CDR2: SGHRS, YFSETQ. The CDR3 sequence is CASSLTGGTYNSPLHF. Written as DNA, the CDR3 is TGCGCCAGCAGCTTGACAGGGGGCACCTATAATTCACCCCTCCACTTT. Using reference TRBV5-1 and TRBJ1-6 for the parts outside the CDR3, the full variable domain is KAGVTQTPRYLIKTRGQQVTLSCSPISGHRSVSWYQQTPGQGLQFLFEYFSETQRNKGNFPGRFSGRQFSNSRSEMNVSTLELGDSALYLCASSLTGGTYNSPLHFGNGTRLTVT.

In DNA, the CDR3 is TGTGCCAGCAGCTTGGTGGGGCTAGCGGGAGGGCCCTTATACAATGAGCAGTTCTTC. Translation: CASSLVGLAGGPLYNEQFF. This sequence joins TRBV5-4 and TRBJ2-1, with TRBD2 identical over 12 bases. Germline-derived CDR1 and CDR2 are SGHNT and YYREEE (reference sequence). This CDR3 contains 19 residues. V shed 0 bases and J 4 bases; nucleotides not matched to a gene: 11.

The chain combines TRBV7-6 with TRBJ1-3; TRBD1 might be the D (5 bases). The CDR3 is made up of 18 amino acids. V was pared by 5 bases and J by 1 base, with 21 bases between. The germline CDR1 and CDR2 sequences are SGHVS and FNYEAQ. DNA of the CDR3: TGTGCCAGCAGCCCGACAGCCTCGTTCCGCTCTTCTGGAAACACCATATATTTT. It specifies CASSPTASFRSSGNTIYF. The full variable domain, rest sourced from reference TRBV7-6 and TRBJ1-3, is GAGVSQSPRYKVTKRGQDVALRCDPISGHVSLYWYRQALGQGPEFLTYFNYEAQQDKSGLPNDRFSAERPEGSISTLTIQRTEQRDSAMYRCASSPTASFRSSGNTIYFGEGSWLTVV.

Note on this clone: Other DNA sequences in the same sample also yield this CDR3. The rearrangement uses TRBV5-4 and TRBJ2-2, with a tentative D call TRBD1 (6 bases). Per germline, CDR1 SGHNT and CDR2 YYREEE (reference sequence). The CDR3 has 15 amino acids. Trimming stripped 0 bases from V and 2 bases from J, with 8 bases between. CDR3 loop: CASSLAGVNTGELFF. The CDR3 DNA reads as TGTGCCAGCAGCTTGGCAGGGGTTAACACCGGGGAGCTGTTTTTT.

This chain links TRBV30 with TRBJ1-2; D gene unclear. The V end lost 4 bases, the J end lost 2 bases, and 8 bases lay between the germline ends. Germline lookup yields CDR1 GTSNPN and CDR2 SVGIG (reference sequence). The CDR3 runs to 12 residues. The CDR3 nucleotides are TGTGCCTGGACAGGAATAAACTATGGCTACACCTTC. This encodes CAWTGINYGYTF.

Concerning this clone: The same CDR3 is also encoded by other DNA sequences in this sample. This chain uses TRBV5-1 with TRBJ2-3, with D possibly being TRBD1 (5 bases). The V end lost 0 bases, the J end lost 4 bases, and 9 bases lay between the germline ends. The CDR3 length is 14 residues. Germline CDR1 is SGHRS and CDR2 is YFSETQ. The CDR3 loop is CASSLVQGADTQYF. Written as DNA, the CDR3 is TGCGCCAGCAGCTTGGTTCAGGGCGCAGATACGCAGTATTTT.

V gene TRBV5-1 combines with J gene TRBJ1-3; D remains ambiguous. This CDR3 is built from 16 residues. Germline values: CDR1 SGHRS, CDR2 YFSETQ. V was pared by 1 base and J by 0 bases, with 11 bases between. The CDR3 coding sequence is TGCGCCAGCAGCTTGAGGGAGGGCGGCTCTGGAAACACCATATATTTT. Its protein product is CASSLREGGSGNTIYF.

This clone was observed once. The chain links TRBV9 to TRBJ2-1, with 7 bases lining up with TRBD2. This CDR3 is 16 amino acids long. Germline V gene lookup returns CDR1 SGDLS and CDR2 YYNGEE. J was trimmed by 4 bases and V by 0 bases; bases with no gene match: 7. CDR3 sequence: CASSVAAGRDYNEQFF. The CDR3 region has the DNA TGTGCCAGCAGCGTAGCAGCGGGGAGGGATTACAATGAGCAGTTCTTC.

This chain uses TRBV9 with TRBJ1-1, with 9 bases matching TRBD1. CDR3 length: 20 amino acids. CDR1 is SGDLS and CDR2 is YYNGEE in the germline V gene. The ends lost 4 bases at V and 0 bases at J; junction bases unmatched: 19. The DNA of the CDR3 is TGTGCCAGCAGCCCCTCCCCAAAGGACAGGGGACGAAAGATGAACACTGAAGCTTTCTTT. Translation gives CASSPSPKDRGRKMNTEAFF.

The V call is TRBV27, the J call TRBJ2-2; 12 nucleotides agree with TRBD2. The CDR3 covers 19 residues. Germline CDR1 MNHEY, CDR2 SMNVEV (reference sequence). Trimming cost V 0 bases and J 1 base; bases outside gene matches: 6. The CDR3, as DNA: TGTGCCAGCAGTTTATCACTAGCGGGAGGTAGAGTGAACACCGGGGAGCTGTTTTTT. Translated: CASSLSLAGGRVNTGELFF.

V and J are TRBV27 and TRBJ1-2; tentative D call: TRBD1 (5 bases). V was cut by 3 bases and J by 4 bases, with 15 bases left in between. This CDR3 region has 15 residues. Per the germline V gene, CDR1 is MNHEY and CDR2 is SMNVEV (reference sequence). CDR3 nucleotide sequence: TGTGCCAGCAGTTTGTCTCAGGGATTGGGCTATGGCTACACCTTC. It encodes CASSLSQGLGYGYTF.

The chain has TRBV4-3 and TRBJ2-1; 10 nucleotides agree with TRBD2. The CDR3 has 16 residues. With V trimmed by 0 bases and J by 8 bases, 7 bases remained unmatched. CDR1 LGHNA and CDR2 YSLEER come from the germline V gene. CDR3 DNA: TGCGCCAGCAGCCAAGATAGGCTAGCGGGAGTATATGAGCAGTTCTTC. Translated, it gives CASSQDRLAGVYEQFF.